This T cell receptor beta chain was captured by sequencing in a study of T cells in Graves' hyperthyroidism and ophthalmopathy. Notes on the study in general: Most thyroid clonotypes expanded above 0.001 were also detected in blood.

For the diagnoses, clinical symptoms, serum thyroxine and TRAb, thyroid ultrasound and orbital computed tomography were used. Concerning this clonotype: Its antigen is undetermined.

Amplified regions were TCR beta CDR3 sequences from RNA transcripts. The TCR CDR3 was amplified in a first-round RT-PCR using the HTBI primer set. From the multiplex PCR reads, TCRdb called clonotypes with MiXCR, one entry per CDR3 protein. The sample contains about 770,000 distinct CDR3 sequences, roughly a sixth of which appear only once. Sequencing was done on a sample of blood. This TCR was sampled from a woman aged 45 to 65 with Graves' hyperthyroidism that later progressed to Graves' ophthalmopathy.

The CDR3 DNA is TGTGCCAGTAGTATATTCGGGGCTAGCTCCTACAATGAGCAGTTCTTC. Protein: CASSIFGASSYNEQFF. V and J are TRBV19 and TRBJ2-1; D possibly matches TRBD1 or TRBD2 (5 bases each). Per the germline V gene, CDR1 is LNHDA and CDR2 is SQIVND (reference sequence). The CDR3 length is 16 residues. V lost 2 bases, J lost 0 bases, and 11 bases lay in between. Full variable domain (outside the CDR3, taken from reference TRBV19 and TRBJ2-1): DGGITQSPKYLFRKEGQNVTLSCEQNLNHDAMYWYRQDPGQGLRLIYYSQIVNDFQKGDIAEGYSVSREKKESFPLTVTSAQKNPTAFYLCASSIFGASSYNEQFFGPGTRLTVL.